A single sample gave rise to the 13 T cell receptor beta chains below, sequenced in a study of blood T cell repertoires in COVID-19. Method: immunoSEQ multiplex PCR; TCRdb's copy keeps in-frame clones and lacks some. The data contain a few hundred thousand clones, approximately 90% of them singletons. The specimen sequenced was PBMCs or T cells enriched from blood (not recorded which). These receptors all come from a woman aged 40-49 years who had been exposed to COVID-19.

The V call is TRBV6-5, the J call TRBJ1-1; perhaps TRBD1 as D (5 bases). The CDR3 is 13 amino acids. Per germline, CDR1 MNHEY and CDR2 SVGAGI. The V gene lost 3 bases and the J gene lost 5 bases, with 10 bases spanning the gap. CDR3 nucleotide sequence: TGTGCCAGCAGTTATCAACCAGGGACTGAAGCTTTCTTT. Translated, it gives CASSYQPGTEAFF.

The sample holds one count of this clone. The chain couples TRBV3-1 (or the pseudogene TRBV3-2) to TRBJ2-1; D ambiguous. This CDR3 contains 15 residues. CDR1 and CDR2 (germline): LGHDT, YNNKEL (reference sequence). V was cut by 1 base and J by 6 bases, with 13 bases left in between. The CDR3 nucleotides are TGTGCCAGCAGCCAAGGAAGTAGTCGTCGCAATGAGCAGTTCTTC. Translating gives CASSQGSSRRNEQFF.

This clone was counted only a few times. The genes are TRBV7-2 and TRBJ2-5, with 11 nucleotides matching TRBD2. In germline, CDR1 is SGHTA, CDR2 FQGNSA. The CDR3 extends over 17 amino acids. The V segment lost 3 bases and the J segment 5 bases; nucleotides outside the gene matches: 11. The CDR3 coding sequence is TGTGCCAGCAGCTTTTCCCTAGCGGGGGGTGGCGAGGAGACCCAGTACTTC. The encoded protein is CASSFSLAGGGEETQYF.

The V gene is TRBV6-5, the J gene TRBJ1-1; D unclear. This CDR3 spans 15 amino acids. The ends were cut back, 4 bases at V and 7 bases at J, with 19 bases in the middle. Germline assignment: CDR1 MNHEY and CDR2 SVGAGI. The CDR3 DNA sequence: TGTGCCAGCAGTTCATCAACAGAGGGATTACTTGAAGCTTTCTTT. Translating it yields CASSSSTEGLLEAFF.

The chain combines TRBV7-9 with TRBJ1-2; TRBD1 matches at 8 bases. This CDR3 is 18 amino acids long. Germline V lookup: CDR1 SEHNR, CDR2 FQNEAQ (reference sequence). V lost 5 bases, J lost 4 bases, and 18 bases stayed unmatched. CDR3 in DNA: TGTGCCAGCAGCGGCAGTGGCAGGGGGCATCTGATATCCTATGGCTACACCTTC. Translated: CASSGSGRGHLISYGYTF.

The chain links TRBV27 to TRBJ2-1, with 8 positions matching TRBD2. Unmatched junction bases numbered 8, after V lost 3 bases and J lost 7 bases. Germline CDR1 MNHEY, CDR2 SMNVEV (reference sequence). The length of the CDR3 is 15 residues. The CDR3 reads CASSFDSGTINEQFF. The CDR3 coding sequence is TGTGCCAGCAGTTTCGATAGCGGGACGATAAATGAGCAGTTCTTC.

This CDR3 is CASSSRQGAVYEQYF. CDR3 DNA: TGTGCCAGCAGCTCAAGACAGGGGGCTGTCTACGAGCAGTACTTC. V and J are TRBV5-4 and TRBJ2-7; 10 nucleotides line up with TRBD1. The trim removed 3 bases at V and 3 bases at J, leaving 6 bases unmatched. The CDR3 totals 15 residues. The germline V gene encodes CDR1 SGHNT and CDR2 YYREEE (reference sequence).

The chain uses TRBV7-2 and TRBJ1-5, with TRBD1 matching 7 bases. The CDR3 contains 16 residues. The V gene end was trimmed by 5 bases and the J gene end by 5 bases; junction bases not matched to a gene: 12. Germline CDR1 SGHTA, CDR2 FQGNSA. CDR3 residues: CASSPRQGIAHQPQHF. The CDR3 nucleotides are TGTGCCAGCAGCCCTAGACAGGGAATAGCCCATCAGCCCCAGCATTTT.

In nucleotides, the CDR3 is TGTGCCTGGAGTGCAAGCGCAGGGGGACGCGGTTCACCCCTCCACTTT. This codes for CAWSASAGGRGSPLHF. The rearrangement joins TRBV30 to TRBJ1-6; the match to TRBD1 covers 7 bases. V shed 1 base and J 9 bases; nucleotides not matched to a gene: 12. Germline V gene lookup returns CDR1 GTSNPN and CDR2 SVGIG (reference sequence). The CDR3 extends over 16 amino acids.

The rearrangement uses TRBV5-1 and TRBJ2-4, with 8 nucleotides matching TRBD2. Looked up from germline, CDR1 is SGHRS and CDR2 is YFSETQ. V trimming: 4 bases; J trimming: 3 bases; junction bases outside the gene matches: 3. The CDR3 runs to 14 residues. CDR3 protein: CASSLGTSKNIQYF. The CDR3 nucleotides are TGCGCCAGCAGCCTAGGGACTAGCAAAAACATTCAGTACTTC.

V gene TRBV7-2 combines with J gene TRBJ1-2; TRBD1 matches 8 bases. Germline loops: CDR1 SGHTA, CDR2 FQGNSA. J gave up 3 bases and V 5 bases, and 8 bases lay outside the gene matches. The CDR3 has 15 amino acids. DNA of the CDR3: TGTGCCAGCAGCCCCGGGACAGGCATTGACTATGGCTACACCTTC. The encoded protein is CASSPGTGIDYGYTF. The whole variable domain, filled in from reference TRBV7-2 and TRBJ1-2, reads GAGVSQSPSNKVTEKGKDVELRCDPISGHTALYWYRQSLGQGLEFLIYFQGNSAPDKSGLPSDRFSAERTGGSVSTLTIQRTQQEDSAVYLCASSPGTGIDYGYTFGSGTRLTVV.

The chain uses TRBV5-1 and TRBJ1-1; the match to TRBD1 covers 9 bases. CDR1 and CDR2 (germline): SGHRS, YFSETQ. With 2 bases clipped from V and 0 bases from J, the junction kept 2 bases outside the gene matches. This CDR3 comprises 15 residues. CDR3 nucleotide sequence: TGCGCCAGCAGCTTCGGGGACAGGGTGAACACTGAAGCTTTCTTT. Its protein is CASSFGDRVNTEAFF.

Here the CDR3 DNA reads TGTGCCAGCAGCCCCCTTATAGGGAGGAAAAAAGATACGCAGTATTTT. Its protein is CASSPLIGRKKDTQYF. The chain recombines TRBV7-9 with TRBJ2-3, with D perhaps TRBD2 (6 bases). The germline CDR1 and CDR2 sequences are SEHNR and FQNEAQ (reference sequence). The CDR3 contains 16 residues. The germline V and J ends were trimmed by 5 bases and 5 bases, with 20 bases remaining between them.